This T cell receptor beta chain appears in the sequencing data of a study of blood T cell repertoires in COVID-19. Across the whole study: Sources were T cells, B-cell-depleted T cells, or PBMCs; the material itself was cDNA or gDNA.

Measured with immunoSEQ multiplex PCR; TCRdb has only the in-frame clones, and not every one. The sample records about 79,000 clones, approximately 90% being singletons. Germline loops: CDR1 ENHRY, CDR2 SYGVKD. Trimming pared 2 bases from V and 4 bases from J, leaving 5 bases between. The CDR3 is 12 residues long. In its sample, this clone was seen a few times. Sequencing was done on a sample of peripheral blood. The clonotype originates from a man in his fifties or sixties with active COVID-19. The chain has TRBV10-3 and TRBJ1-2; tentatively, D is TRBD1 (5 bases). The chain's CDR3 is CAISEGAYGYTF. CDR3 in DNA: TGTGCCATCAGTGAGGGGGCCTATGGCTACACCTTC.